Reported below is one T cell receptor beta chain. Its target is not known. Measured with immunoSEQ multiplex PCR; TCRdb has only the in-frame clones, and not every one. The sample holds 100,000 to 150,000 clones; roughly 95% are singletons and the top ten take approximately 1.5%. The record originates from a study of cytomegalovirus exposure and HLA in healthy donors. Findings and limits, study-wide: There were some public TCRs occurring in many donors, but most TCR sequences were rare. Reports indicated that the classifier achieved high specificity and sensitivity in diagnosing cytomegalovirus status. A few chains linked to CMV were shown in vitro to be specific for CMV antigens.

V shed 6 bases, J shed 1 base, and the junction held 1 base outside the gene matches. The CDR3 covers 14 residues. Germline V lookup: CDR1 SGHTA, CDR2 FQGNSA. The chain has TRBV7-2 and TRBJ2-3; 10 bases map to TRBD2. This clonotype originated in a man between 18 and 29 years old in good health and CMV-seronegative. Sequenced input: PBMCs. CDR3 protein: CASRLAGGTDTQYF. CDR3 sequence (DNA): TGTGCCAGCAGGCTAGCGGGAGGCACAGATACGCAGTATTTT.